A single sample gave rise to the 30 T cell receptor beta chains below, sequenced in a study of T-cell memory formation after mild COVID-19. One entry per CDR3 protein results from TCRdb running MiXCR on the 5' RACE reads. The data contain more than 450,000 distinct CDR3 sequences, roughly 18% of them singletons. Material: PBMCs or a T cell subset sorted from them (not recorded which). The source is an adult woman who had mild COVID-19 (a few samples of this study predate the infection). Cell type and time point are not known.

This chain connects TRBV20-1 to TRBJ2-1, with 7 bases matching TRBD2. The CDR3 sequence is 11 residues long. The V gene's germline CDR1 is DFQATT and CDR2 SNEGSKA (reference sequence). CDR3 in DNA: TGCAGGACCGGGAGGTTGAATGAGCAGTTCTTC. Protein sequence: CRTGRLNEQFF.

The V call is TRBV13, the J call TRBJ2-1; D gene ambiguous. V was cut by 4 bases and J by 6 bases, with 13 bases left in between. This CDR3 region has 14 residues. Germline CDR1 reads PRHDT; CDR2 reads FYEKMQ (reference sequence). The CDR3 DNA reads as TGTGCCAGCAGCTCAGGTTATCCCAGCAATGAGCAGTTCTTC. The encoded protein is CASSSGYPSNEQFF.

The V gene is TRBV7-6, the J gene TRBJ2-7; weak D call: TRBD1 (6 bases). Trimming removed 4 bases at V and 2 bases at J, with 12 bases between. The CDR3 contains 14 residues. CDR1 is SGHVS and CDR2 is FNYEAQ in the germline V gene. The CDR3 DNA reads TGTGCCAGCAGCTCGATACCAGGGGCCTACGAGCAGTACTTC. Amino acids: CASSSIPGAYEQYF.

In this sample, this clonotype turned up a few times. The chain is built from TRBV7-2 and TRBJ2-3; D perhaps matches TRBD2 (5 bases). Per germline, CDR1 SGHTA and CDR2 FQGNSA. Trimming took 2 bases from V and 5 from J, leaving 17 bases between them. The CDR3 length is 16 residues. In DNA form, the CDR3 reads TGTGCCAGCAGCTTAATGGTCCCGGCCGAGGGAGATACGCAGTATTTT. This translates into CASSLMVPAEGDTQYF.

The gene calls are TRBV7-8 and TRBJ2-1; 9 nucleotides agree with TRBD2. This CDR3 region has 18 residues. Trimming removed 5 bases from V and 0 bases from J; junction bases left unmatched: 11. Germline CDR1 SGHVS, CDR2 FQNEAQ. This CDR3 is CASSLGVAGVGSYNEQFF. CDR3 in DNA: TGTGCCAGCAGCCTCGGGGTAGCGGGAGTAGGCTCCTACAATGAGCAGTTCTTC.

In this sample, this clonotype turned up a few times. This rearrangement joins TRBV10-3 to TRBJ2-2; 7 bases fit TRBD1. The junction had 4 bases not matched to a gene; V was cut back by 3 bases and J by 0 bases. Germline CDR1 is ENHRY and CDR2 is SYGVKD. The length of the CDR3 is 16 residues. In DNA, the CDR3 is TGTGCCATCAGTGAAGCCGGGACAGCGAACACCGGGGAGCTGTTTTTT. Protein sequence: CAISEAGTANTGELFF.

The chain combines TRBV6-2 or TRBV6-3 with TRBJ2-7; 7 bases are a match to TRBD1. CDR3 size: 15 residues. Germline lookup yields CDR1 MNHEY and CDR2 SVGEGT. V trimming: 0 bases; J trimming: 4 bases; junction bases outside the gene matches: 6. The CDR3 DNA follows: TGTGCCAGCAGTTACTCGGACAGGACTCATTACGAGCAGTACTTC. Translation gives CASSYSDRTHYEQYF.

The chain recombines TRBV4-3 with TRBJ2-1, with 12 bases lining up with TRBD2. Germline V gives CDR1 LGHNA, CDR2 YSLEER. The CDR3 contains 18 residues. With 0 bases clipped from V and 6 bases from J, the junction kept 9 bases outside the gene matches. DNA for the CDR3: TGCGCCAGCAGCCAAGAAGCTCCCGGGACTAGCGGGCGCAATGAGCAGTTCTTC. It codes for CASSQEAPGTSGRNEQFF.

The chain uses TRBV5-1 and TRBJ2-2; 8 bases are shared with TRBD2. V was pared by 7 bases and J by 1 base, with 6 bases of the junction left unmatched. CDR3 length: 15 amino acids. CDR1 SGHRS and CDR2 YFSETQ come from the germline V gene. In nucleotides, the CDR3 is TGCGCCAGCCAATCCGGGACTAGGAACACCGGGGAGCTGTTTTTT. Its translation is CASQSGTRNTGELFF.

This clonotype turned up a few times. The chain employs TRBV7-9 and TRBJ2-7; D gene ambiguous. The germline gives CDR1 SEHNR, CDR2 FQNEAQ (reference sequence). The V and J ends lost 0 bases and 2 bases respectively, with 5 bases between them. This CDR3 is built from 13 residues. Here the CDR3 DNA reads TGTGCCAGCAGCTTAGCATCGACCTACGAGCAGTACTTC. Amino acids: CASSLASTYEQYF.

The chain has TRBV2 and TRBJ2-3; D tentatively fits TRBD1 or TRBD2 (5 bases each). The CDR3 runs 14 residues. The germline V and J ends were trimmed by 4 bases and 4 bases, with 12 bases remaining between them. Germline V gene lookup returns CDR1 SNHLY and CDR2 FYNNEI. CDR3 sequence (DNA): TGTGCCAGCAGTGTGTCGGGGCTCGCAGATACGCAGTATTTT. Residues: CASSVSGLADTQYF.

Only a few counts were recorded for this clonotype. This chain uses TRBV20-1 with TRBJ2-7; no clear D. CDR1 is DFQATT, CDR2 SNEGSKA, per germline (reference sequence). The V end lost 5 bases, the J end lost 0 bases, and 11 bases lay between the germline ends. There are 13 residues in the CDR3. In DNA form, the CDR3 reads TGCAGTGCTGGTGGCATCAGCTCCTACGAGCAGTACTTC. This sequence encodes CSAGGISSYEQYF.

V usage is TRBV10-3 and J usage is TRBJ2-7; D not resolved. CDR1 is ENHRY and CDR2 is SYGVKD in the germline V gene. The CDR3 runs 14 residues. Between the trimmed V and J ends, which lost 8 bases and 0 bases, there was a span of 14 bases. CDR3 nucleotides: TGTGCCATCGGCCTGTGGCCCTCCTCCTACGAGCAGTACTTC. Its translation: CAIGLWPSSYEQYF.

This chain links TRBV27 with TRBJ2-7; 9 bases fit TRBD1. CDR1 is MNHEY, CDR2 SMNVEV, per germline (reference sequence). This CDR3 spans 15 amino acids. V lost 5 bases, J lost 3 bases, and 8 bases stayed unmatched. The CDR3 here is CASSPGTGRVYEQYF. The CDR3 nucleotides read TGTGCCAGCAGTCCTGGGACAGGGAGGGTCTACGAGCAGTACTTC.

The CDR3 reads CSVASTATGTGQPQHF. For the CDR3, the DNA is TGCAGCGTTGCCTCGACAGCGACTGGGACAGGTCAGCCCCAGCATTTT. The chain joins TRBV29-1 to TRBJ1-5; TRBD1 aligns across 8 bases. The CDR3 sequence is 16 residues long. Germline CDR1 SQVTM, CDR2 ANQGSEA. V shed 4 bases and J 6 bases; nucleotides not matched to a gene: 14.

Here the CDR3 reads CASSPGAVGRMATNEKLFF. The CDR3 DNA reads TGTGCCAGCTCACCCGGGGCTGTGGGTCGAATGGCAACTAATGAAAAACTGTTTTTT. The V and J genes are TRBV18 and TRBJ1-4, with D tentatively TRBD1 (5 bases). The CDR3 contains 19 residues. V gave up 3 bases and J gave up 0 bases, with 20 bases separating them. The germline gives CDR1 KGHSH, CDR2 LQKENI.

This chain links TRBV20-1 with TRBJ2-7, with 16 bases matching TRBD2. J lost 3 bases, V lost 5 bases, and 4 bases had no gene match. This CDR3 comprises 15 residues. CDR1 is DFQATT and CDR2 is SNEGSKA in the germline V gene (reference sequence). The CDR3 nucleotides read TGCAGTGCTCAGGGACTAGCGGGAGGGAGCTACGAGCAGTACTTC. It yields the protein CSAQGLAGGSYEQYF.

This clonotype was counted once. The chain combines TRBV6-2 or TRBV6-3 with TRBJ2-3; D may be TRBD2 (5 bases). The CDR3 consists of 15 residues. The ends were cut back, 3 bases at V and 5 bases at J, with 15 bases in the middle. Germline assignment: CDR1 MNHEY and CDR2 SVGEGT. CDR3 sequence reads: CASSYAGNFLDTQYF. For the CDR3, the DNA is TGTGCCAGCAGTTATGCCGGGAACTTTCTAGATACGCAGTATTTT.

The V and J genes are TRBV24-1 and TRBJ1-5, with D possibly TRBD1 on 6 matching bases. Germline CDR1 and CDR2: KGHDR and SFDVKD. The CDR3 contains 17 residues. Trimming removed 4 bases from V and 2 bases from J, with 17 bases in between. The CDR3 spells CATSEDTGNPGNQPQHF. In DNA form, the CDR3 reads TGTGCCACCAGTGAGGACACAGGGAATCCGGGCAATCAGCCCCAGCATTTT.

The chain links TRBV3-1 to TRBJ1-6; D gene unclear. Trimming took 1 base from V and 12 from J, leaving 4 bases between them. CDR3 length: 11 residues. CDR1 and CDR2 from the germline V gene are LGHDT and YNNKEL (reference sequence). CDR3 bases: TGTGCCAGCAGCCAAGGTCGACCCCTCCACTTT. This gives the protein CASSQGRPLHF.

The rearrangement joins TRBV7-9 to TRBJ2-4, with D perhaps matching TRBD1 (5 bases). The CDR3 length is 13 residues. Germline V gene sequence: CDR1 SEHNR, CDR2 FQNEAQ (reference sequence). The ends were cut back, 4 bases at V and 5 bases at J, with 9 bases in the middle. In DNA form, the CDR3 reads TGTGCCAGCAGCTGGGGCCTGGAAAACATTCAGTACTTC. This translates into CASSWGLENIQYF.

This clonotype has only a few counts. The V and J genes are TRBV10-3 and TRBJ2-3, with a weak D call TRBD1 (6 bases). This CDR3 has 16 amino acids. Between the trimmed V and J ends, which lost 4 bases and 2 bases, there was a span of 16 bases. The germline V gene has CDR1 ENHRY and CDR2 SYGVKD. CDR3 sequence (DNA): TGTGCCATCAGTGGTTCCCCCCGACAGGACACAGATACGCAGTATTTT. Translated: CAISGSPRQDTDTQYF.

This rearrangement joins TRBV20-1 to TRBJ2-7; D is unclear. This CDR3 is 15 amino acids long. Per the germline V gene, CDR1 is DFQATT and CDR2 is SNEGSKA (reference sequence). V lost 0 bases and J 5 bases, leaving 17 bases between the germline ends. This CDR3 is CSARDVLRTPDEQYF. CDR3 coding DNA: TGCAGTGCTAGAGATGTTCTCAGGACCCCCGACGAGCAGTACTTC.

For the CDR3, the DNA is TGTGCCAGCGGACCCCCGGGACAGACGCTCTACGAGCAGTACTTC. Translation gives CASGPPGQTLYEQYF. V usage is TRBV2 and J usage is TRBJ2-7, with 7 bases aligning to TRBD1. Trimming at V came to 8 bases and at J to 3 bases, leaving 13 bases not matched to a gene. Germline V CDR1 and CDR2: SNHLY, FYNNEI. This CDR3 spans 15 amino acids.

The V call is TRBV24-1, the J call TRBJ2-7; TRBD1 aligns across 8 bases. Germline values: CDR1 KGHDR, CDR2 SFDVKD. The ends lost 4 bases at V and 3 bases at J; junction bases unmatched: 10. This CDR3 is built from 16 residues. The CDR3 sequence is CATSDRTGTGSYEQYF. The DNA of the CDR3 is TGTGCCACCAGTGACCGAACCGGGACAGGCAGCTACGAGCAGTACTTC.

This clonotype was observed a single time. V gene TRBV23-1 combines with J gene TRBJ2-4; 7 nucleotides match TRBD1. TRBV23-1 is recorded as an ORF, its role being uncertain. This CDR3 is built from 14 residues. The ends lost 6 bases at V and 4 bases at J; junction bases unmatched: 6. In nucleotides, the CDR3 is TGCGCCAGCAGCCCCTGGGACAGTAAAAACATTCAGTACTTC. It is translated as CASSPWDSKNIQYF.

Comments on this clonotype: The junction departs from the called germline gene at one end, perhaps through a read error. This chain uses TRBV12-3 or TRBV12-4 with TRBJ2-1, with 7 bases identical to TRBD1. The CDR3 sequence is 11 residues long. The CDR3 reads CASSRQGSPVF. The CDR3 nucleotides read TGTGCCAGCAGCCGACAGGGTTCTCCGGTCTTC.

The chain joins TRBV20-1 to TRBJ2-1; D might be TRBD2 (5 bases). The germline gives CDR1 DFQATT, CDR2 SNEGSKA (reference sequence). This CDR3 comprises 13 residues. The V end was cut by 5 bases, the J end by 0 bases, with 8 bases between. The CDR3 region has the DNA TGCAGTGCTTCGGACTTCTCCTACAATGAGCAGTTCTTC. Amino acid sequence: CSASDFSYNEQFF.

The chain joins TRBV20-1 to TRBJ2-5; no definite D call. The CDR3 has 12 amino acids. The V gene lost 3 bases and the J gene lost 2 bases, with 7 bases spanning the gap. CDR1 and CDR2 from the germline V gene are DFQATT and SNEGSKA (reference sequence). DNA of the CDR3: TGCAGTGCTAGTCGTCAACAAGAGACCCAGTACTTC. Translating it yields CSASRQQETQYF.

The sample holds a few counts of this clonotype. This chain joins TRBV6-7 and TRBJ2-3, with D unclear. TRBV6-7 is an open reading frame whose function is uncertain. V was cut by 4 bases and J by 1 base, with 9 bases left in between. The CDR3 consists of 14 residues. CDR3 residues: CASSSRSGTDTQYF. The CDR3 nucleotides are TGTGCCAGCAGTTCGCGATCCGGCACAGATACGCAGTATTTT.